Below, 8 T cell receptor beta chains from the same sample are listed, as sequenced in a study of T cells in localized non-small cell lung cancer. Profiling relied on immunoSEQ multiplex PCR, and the TCRdb table lists in-frame clones only, not all of them. This sample has about 83,000 clones, with around 82% found just once. This sample comprised peripheral blood, obtained before any cancer treatment. The receptors were gathered from a female donor at least 60 years old with stage I lung adenocarcinoma.

The J gene is TRBJ2-7, the V gene TRBV28; TRBD2 matches at 11 bases. The CDR3 sequence is 16 residues long. The V and J ends lost 2 bases and 4 bases, in that order; junction bases with no gene match: 7. The germline V gene encodes CDR1 MDHEN and CDR2 SYDVKM. CDR3 in DNA: TGTGCCAGCAGTTTACTCCGGACTAGCGGGTTTTACGAGCAGTACTTC. Translating gives CASSLLRTSGFYEQYF. The full variable domain, in which reference TRBV28 and TRBJ2-7 provide the parts outside the CDR3, is DVKVTQSSRYLVKRTGEKVFLECVQDMDHENMFWYRQDPGLGLRLIYFSYDVKMKEKGDIPEGYSVSREKKERFSLILESASTNQTSMYLCASSLLRTSGFYEQYFGPGTRLTVT.

The chain has TRBV21-1 and TRBJ1-2; the D call of TRBD1 is as the table states it, not checked on the DNA. TRBV21-1 is assigned pseudogene status. The CDR3 is 15 residues long. The CDR3 is CASSKLPLAFYGYTF. The DNA for the CDR3 is TGTGCCAGCAGCAAGTTACCCCTGGCTTTCTATGGCTACACCTTC.

V is TRBV19 and J is TRBJ1-5; D call uncertain. The CDR3 is 15 residues long. The germline gives CDR1 LNHDA, CDR2 SQIVND (reference sequence). V lost 6 bases to trimming and J lost 4 bases, with 16 bases between them. DNA for the CDR3: TGTGCCAGTAGCGGGGAAGTACGGGCTAATCAGCCCCAGCATTTT. It specifies CASSGEVRANQPQHF.

Concerning this clone: This sample includes further DNA sequences coding for the same CDR3. J is TRBJ2-7 and V is TRBV6-5; D remains ambiguous. This CDR3 spans 12 amino acids. In germline, CDR1 is MNHEY, CDR2 SVGAGI. Trimming stripped 4 bases from V and 6 bases from J, with 10 bases between. CDR3 nucleotide sequence: TGTGCCAGCAGTTTAGGTATTGGCGAGCAGTACTTC. It specifies CASSLGIGEQYF.

CDR3 loop: CASSLAGQGKGRRTEAFF. The CDR3 DNA sequence: TGCGCCAGCAGCTTAGCGGGACAGGGGAAGGGTCGGAGGACTGAAGCTTTCTTT. The chain joins TRBV5-1 to TRBJ1-1; 10 bases fit TRBD1. With V trimmed by 2 bases and J by 5 bases, 15 bases remained unmatched. The CDR3 has 18 residues. From germline, CDR1 is SGHRS and CDR2 YFSETQ.

The V and J genes are TRBV28 and TRBJ1-5; weak D call: TRBD1 (6 bases). The V end was cut by 7 bases, the J end by 7 bases, with 17 bases between. The CDR3 contains 14 residues. Per germline, CDR1 MDHEN and CDR2 SYDVKM. The CDR3, as DNA: TGTGCCAGCACCTCCACGGACAGCGGCCAGCCCCAGCATTTT. This encodes CASTSTDSGQPQHF.

The chain uses TRBV11-2 and TRBJ2-7, with unresolved D. CDR1 and CDR2 (germline): SGHAT, FQNNGV. Trimming took off 2 bases at V and 3 bases at J, with 14 bases between the two ends. The length of the CDR3 is 15 residues. CDR3 bases: TGTGCCAGCAGCTTAAGTTCCCGGTCCCTCTACGAGCAGTACTTC. Residues: CASSLSSRSLYEQYF.

The chain has TRBV9 and TRBJ2-2, with D possibly being TRBD2 (6 bases). V was shortened by 3 bases and J by 9 bases, with 15 bases between the two germline ends. Per germline, CDR1 SGDLS and CDR2 YYNGEE. The CDR3 consists of 14 residues. The CDR3 sequence is CASSAIAADRELFF. CDR3 nucleotides: TGTGCCAGCAGCGCAATAGCGGCGGACCGGGAGCTGTTTTTT. The full variable domain, in which reference TRBV9 and TRBJ2-2 provide the parts outside the CDR3, is DSGVTQTPKHLITATGQRVTLRCSPRSGDLSVYWYQQSLDQGLQFLIQYYNGEERAKGNILERFSAQQFPDLHSELNLSSLELGDSALYFCASSAIAADRELFFGEGSRLTVL.